This T cell receptor beta chain was identified in a study of technical replicates of blood from a few donors. Method: immunoSEQ multiplex PCR; TCRdb's copy keeps in-frame clones and lacks some. The profile shows tens of thousands of clones, 95% to 98% of them singletons. This clonotype originated in a human donor in good health. Sequenced material: T cells isolated from PBMCs.

This chain's CDR3 is CAISREGATLEAFF. The DNA of the CDR3 is TGTGCCATCTCTAGAGAAGGGGCAACACTAGAAGCTTTCTTT. The chain has TRBV10-3 and TRBJ1-1; the D gene is possibly TRBD1 (5 bases). The CDR3 length is 14 residues. CDR1 and CDR2 (germline): ENHRY, SYGVKD. With 8 bases removed from V and 8 bases from J, the gap between germline ends came to 21 bases.